The 28 T cell receptor beta chains presented below share a single source sample, sequenced in a study of blood T cells in healthy people across ages. Then a second PCR, running roughly 7 to 11 cycles, was carried out with a sample-barcoded 5' primer and a J-beta primer mix. TCRdb reprocessed the 5' RACE reads with MiXCR, giving one entry per CDR3 protein. The table includes about 1,400,000 distinct CDR3 sequences, about 40% detected once. Material for sequencing was blood. The receptors here all came from a woman aged 18-29 years in good health.

This chain links TRBV20-1 with TRBJ2-3; no firm D call. The CDR3 totals 14 residues. CDR1 and CDR2 (germline): DFQATT, SNEGSKA (reference sequence). The CDR3 bases are TGCAGCCCTAGGGTGGGCGGTAGCACAGATACGCAGTATTTT. Translating it yields CSPRVGGSTDTQYF.

The chain is built from TRBV4-2 and TRBJ2-2; D gene ambiguous. V was cut by 1 base and J by 3 bases, with 18 bases left in between. The CDR3 has 18 amino acids. CDR1 is LGHNA and CDR2 is YNFKEQ in the germline V gene. Here the CDR3 reads CASSQGGVGAPDTGELFF. CDR3 nucleotides: TGTGCCAGCAGCCAAGGAGGCGTAGGAGCCCCCGACACCGGGGAGCTGTTTTTT.

This clonotype was seen only a few times. The rearrangement links TRBV7-9 to TRBJ2-5; 10 bases match TRBD1. The CDR3 spans 15 residues. In germline, CDR1 is SEHNR, CDR2 FQNEAQ (reference sequence). J lost 2 bases, V lost 5 bases, and 5 bases had no gene match. Here the CDR3 DNA reads TGTGCCAGCAGCCGGAGGACAGGGGGACAAGAGACCCAGTACTTC. Amino acid sequence: CASSRRTGGQETQYF.

This clonotype appeared a single time. CDR3 bases: TGTGCCATCAGCGAAGGGGGGGGCGGGGAGCAGTACTTC. Amino acid sequence: CAISEGGGGEQYF. V and J are TRBV10-3 and TRBJ2-7; TRBD2 might be the D (7 bases). Trimming cost V 6 bases and J 7 bases, with 16 bases left between them. The germline CDR1 and CDR2 sequences are ENHRY and SYGVKD. The CDR3 loop spans 13 amino acids.

The chain combines TRBV6-5 with TRBJ2-2; 13 nucleotides agree with TRBD2. In germline, CDR1 is MNHEY, CDR2 SVGAGI. The CDR3 runs to 16 residues. J lost 3 bases, V lost 6 bases, and 4 bases had no gene match. This chain's CDR3 is CASSPGLAGYTGELFF. The CDR3 DNA is TGTGCCAGCAGCCCGGGACTAGCGGGATACACCGGGGAGCTGTTTTTT.

Only one count was recorded for this clonotype. Given a much more abundant clone one base away, this may be a read error. The gene calls are TRBV7-9 and TRBJ2-3; D might be TRBD2 (5 bases). Trimming stripped 5 bases from V and 11 bases from J, with 14 bases between. Germline assignment: CDR1 SEHNR and CDR2 FQNEAQ (reference sequence). The CDR3 has 12 residues. The DNA of the CDR3 is TGTGCCAGCAGCCCAACTAGTAGTATGCAGTATTTT. Protein: CASSPTSSMQYF.

This clonotype was seen a few times. The chain links TRBV21-1 to TRBJ2-4; the listed D gene, TRBD2, was not tested against the DNA. TRBV21-1 is deemed a pseudogene. The CDR3 runs to 16 residues. CDR3 in amino acids: CASSPGRRVSKNIQYF. The CDR3 bases are TGTGCCAGCAGCCCAGGGCGGAGGGTTTCCAAAAACATTCAGTACTTC.

The V and J genes are TRBV19 and TRBJ1-2; D remains ambiguous. CDR1 and CDR2 from the germline V gene are LNHDA and SQIVND (reference sequence). The length of the CDR3 is 14 residues. Trimming pared 7 bases from V and 4 bases from J, leaving 16 bases between. CDR3: CASTTPGSFYGYTF. In DNA form, the CDR3 reads TGTGCCAGTACCACACCCGGATCCTTCTATGGCTACACCTTC. The full variable domain, with the rest looked up from reference TRBV19 and TRBJ1-2, is DGGITQSPKYLFRKEGQNVTLSCEQNLNHDAMYWYRQDPGQGLRLIYYSQIVNDFQKGDIAEGYSVSREKKESFPLTVTSAQKNPTAFYLCASTTPGSFYGYTFGSGTRLTVV.

In this sample, this clonotype turned up a few times. This chain connects TRBV28 to TRBJ1-1; 7 bases agree with TRBD1. The trim removed 8 bases at V and 1 base at J, leaving 10 bases unmatched. Germline-derived CDR1 and CDR2 are MDHEN and SYDVKM. This CDR3 has 15 amino acids. CDR3 residues: CASHRQGAGNTEAFF. DNA of the CDR3: TGTGCCAGCCACCGACAGGGTGCGGGGAACACTGAAGCTTTCTTT.

The sample holds a few counts of this clonotype. V usage is TRBV20-1 and J usage is TRBJ2-3, with TRBD2 matching over 8 bases. The junction had 9 bases not matched to a gene; V was cut back by 1 base and J by 6 bases. Germline V gives CDR1 DFQATT, CDR2 SNEGSKA (reference sequence). This CDR3 spans 15 amino acids. This CDR3 is CSARGPAGVIDTQYF. CDR3 bases: TGCAGTGCTAGAGGCCCAGCGGGAGTGATTGATACGCAGTATTTT.

The V call is TRBV10-3, the J call TRBJ2-7; D uncertain. The CDR3 loop spans 16 amino acids. Germline V CDR1 and CDR2: ENHRY, SYGVKD. V dropped 0 bases and J dropped 7 bases, with 19 bases sitting between them. The chain's CDR3 is CAISESGSLTYNEQYF. CDR3 DNA: TGTGCCATCAGTGAGTCGGGCTCCTTGACCTACAATGAGCAGTACTTC.

The rearrangement uses TRBV6-1 and TRBJ2-1; 8 bases are shared with TRBD1. Germline V CDR1 and CDR2: MNHNS, SASEGT. The CDR3 runs to 13 residues. V gave up 4 bases and J gave up 13 bases; unmatched junction bases: 9. DNA of the CDR3: TGTGCCAGCAGTGTATATCAGGGGGCTGGTCAGTTCTTC. The encoded protein is CASSVYQGAGQFF.

This clonotype has just one count. This chain uses TRBV14 with TRBJ1-3; D uncertain. Germline V lookup: CDR1 SGHDN, CDR2 FVKESK. The CDR3 contains 12 residues. V was cut by 5 bases and J by 3 bases, with 5 bases left in between. The CDR3: CASSSYGNTIYF. CDR3 in DNA: TGTGCCAGCAGCTCTTATGGAAACACCATATATTTT.

This chain connects TRBV20-1 to TRBJ2-5; tentatively, D is TRBD2 (6 bases). The germline CDR1 and CDR2 sequences are DFQATT and SNEGSKA (reference sequence). V was trimmed by 8 bases and J by 0 bases, leaving 10 bases between them. This CDR3 contains 12 residues. CDR3 sequence: CSPRGYQETQYF. DNA for the CDR3: TGCAGTCCCCGGGGGTACCAAGAGACCCAGTACTTC.

V usage is TRBV21-1 and J usage is TRBJ2-7; the table gives TRBD2 as D, unverified against the DNA. TRBV21-1 is noted as a pseudogene. The CDR3 runs to 15 residues. CDR3 DNA sequence: TGTGCCAGCAGCGCTCCGGGGCTCTCATCCTACGAGCAGTACTTC. Encoded protein: CASSAPGLSSYEQYF.

The chain recombines TRBV7-6 with TRBJ2-3; 11 bases match TRBD2. The trim removed 3 bases at V and 4 bases at J, leaving 3 bases unmatched. Germline CDR1 reads SGHVS; CDR2 reads FNYEAQ. This CDR3 region has 15 residues. The CDR3 coding sequence is TGTGCCAGCAGCTTTCGACTAGCGGGGTCAGATACGCAGTATTTT. This sequence encodes CASSFRLAGSDTQYF.

J is TRBJ1-3 and V is TRBV29-1, with D maybe TRBD1 (6 bases). In germline, CDR1 is SQVTM, CDR2 ANQGSEA. Trimming removed 4 bases at V and 3 bases at J, with 16 bases between. The length of the CDR3 is 15 residues. The CDR3 sequence: CSVAPQGTIGNTIYF. The CDR3 DNA sequence: TGCAGCGTTGCACCCCAGGGGACAATTGGAAACACCATATATTTT.

In its sample, this clonotype was seen many times. The rearrangement uses TRBV5-1 and TRBJ2-7, with 11 bases fitting TRBD1. Trimming at V came to 2 bases and at J to 3 bases, leaving 4 bases not matched to a gene. Germline assignment: CDR1 SGHRS and CDR2 YFSETQ. CDR3 size: 15 residues. In DNA form, the CDR3 reads TGCGCCAGCAGCTTCACCGGGACAGGGGGCTACGAGCAGTACTTC. Its protein product is CASSFTGTGGYEQYF.

This clonotype was detected only a few times. The chain recombines TRBV7-9 with TRBJ2-5, with D perhaps matching TRBD1 (6 bases). The CDR3 has 16 residues. Germline V gene data show CDR1 as SEHNR and CDR2 as FQNEAQ (reference sequence). V was shortened by 2 bases and J by 4 bases, with 17 bases between the two germline ends. The CDR3 DNA follows: TGTGCCAGCAGCTTACCCCTCGGACAGCAGGCAGAGACCCAGTACTTC. Encoded protein: CASSLPLGQQAETQYF.

The rearrangement links TRBV10-2 to TRBJ2-7; 7 bases match TRBD1. Germline-derived CDR1 and CDR2 are WSHSY and SAAADI. Trimming cost V 11 bases and J 7 bases; bases outside gene matches: 11. There are 12 residues in the CDR3. CDR3 amino acids: CAAQGQYNEQYF. In nucleotides, the CDR3 is TGCGCCGCTCAGGGACAGTACAATGAGCAGTACTTC.

The gene calls are TRBV7-2 and TRBJ2-7; TRBD2 matches at 9 bases. After removal of 0 bases from V and 7 bases from J, the junction contained 10 bases not matched to a gene. The CDR3 length is 16 residues. Germline CDR1 SGHTA, CDR2 FQGNSA. The CDR3 spells CASSLAGLAGLGEQYF. CDR3 sequence (DNA): TGTGCCAGCAGCTTAGCCGGGCTAGCGGGGTTGGGAGAGCAGTACTTC. Drawing the rest from reference TRBV7-2 and TRBJ2-7, the complete variable domain is GAGVSQSPSNKVTEKGKDVELRCDPISGHTALYWYRQSLGQGLEFLIYFQGNSAPDKSGLPSDRFSAERTGGSVSTLTIQRTQQEDSAVYLCASSLAGLAGLGEQYFGPGTRLTVT.

The CDR3 nucleotides are TGTGCCACCAATTCAGGTCAGAGCTCTGGGGCCAACGTCCTGACTTTC. This codes for CATNSGQSSGANVLTF. This chain uses TRBV24-1 with TRBJ2-6; D gene uncertain. V lost 8 bases and J lost 0, with 13 bases in between. The CDR3 is made up of 16 amino acids. The germline V gene encodes CDR1 KGHDR and CDR2 SFDVKD.

This clonotype was detected only a few times. The chain has TRBV28 and TRBJ2-1, with a tentative D call TRBD2 (6 bases). Germline V gene data show CDR1 as MDHEN and CDR2 as SYDVKM. The V end was cut by 4 bases, the J end by 0 bases, with 13 bases between. This CDR3 has 16 residues. CDR3 DNA: TGTGCCAGCAGTTCCCCGGGAGCCAGCTCCTACAATGAGCAGTTCTTC. It yields the protein CASSSPGASSYNEQFF.

V usage is TRBV13 and J usage is TRBJ2-1, with TRBD2 identical over 7 bases. This CDR3 has 14 residues. J gave up 7 bases and V 5 bases, and 8 bases lay outside the gene matches. Germline loops: CDR1 PRHDT, CDR2 FYEKMQ (reference sequence). The CDR3 DNA reads TGTGCCAGCAGCCCCTGGACTAGTTTGAATGAGCAGTTCTTC. Translated, it gives CASSPWTSLNEQFF.

The rearrangement links TRBV6-1 to TRBJ2-1; D gene unclear. The CDR3 covers 14 residues. The germline V gene encodes CDR1 MNHNS and CDR2 SASEGT. The V and J ends lost 7 bases and 5 bases respectively, with 15 bases between them. CDR3 region: CASNRVERNNEQFF. Here the CDR3 DNA reads TGTGCCAGCAACCGCGTGGAAAGAAACAATGAGCAGTTCTTC.

Comment on this clonotype: A read error may account for a junction end that differs from germline. The rearrangement links TRBV12-3 or TRBV12-4 to TRBJ2-3, with 8 bases lining up with TRBD1. This CDR3 spans 17 amino acids. CDR3 nucleotide sequence: TGTGCCAGCACCCCAACAGGGGGGTACGGAAACACAGATGCGCAGTATTTT. Translation gives CASTPTGGYGNTDAQYF.

The chain is built from TRBV5-1 and TRBJ2-7, with TRBD1 identical over 8 bases. Unmatched junction bases numbered 9, after V lost 1 base and J lost 3 bases. The CDR3 extends over 16 amino acids. Germline V CDR1 and CDR2: SGHRS, YFSETQ. The CDR3 spells CASSLPRDRLNYEQYF. CDR3 sequence (DNA): TGCGCCAGCAGCTTGCCCCGGGACAGGCTTAACTACGAGCAGTACTTC.

A few counts support this clonotype. This rearrangement joins TRBV6-5 to TRBJ1-2; D perhaps matches TRBD1 (6 bases). V was clipped by 6 bases and J by 8 bases, with 19 bases between them. This CDR3 region has 14 residues. Germline V gene sequence: CDR1 MNHEY, CDR2 SVGAGI. The CDR3 DNA reads as TGTGCCAGCAGGCCGACAGGCCCCTATTCCGGCTACACCTTC. Translating it yields CASRPTGPYSGYTF.